This TCR beta chain was obtained from a study of shared clonotypes between healthy human individuals. At the level of the study: The donors, a couple of women and three men, were aged 18 to 49.

This table comes from immunoSEQ multiplex PCR, and its TCRdb copy is limited to in-frame clones, with some not included. The sample includes about 610,000 clones, approximately 97% of them seen just once. Germline V gene sequence: CDR1 MNHEY, CDR2 SVGAGI. V lost 5 bases and J lost 4, with 17 bases in between. The CDR3 contains 15 residues. The origin of this receptor is a woman in her twenties or thirties in good health. Input material: naive CD4+ T cells sorted from blood. Subset indicated: CD45RA+ positively selected. This rearrangement joins TRBV6-5 to TRBJ1-1; TRBD1 is a possible D gene (5 bases). In DNA form, the CDR3 reads TGTGCCAGCAGTCCCCGGGGGGTTCTCGGCACTGAAGCTTTCTTT. This translates into CASSPRGVLGTEAFF.